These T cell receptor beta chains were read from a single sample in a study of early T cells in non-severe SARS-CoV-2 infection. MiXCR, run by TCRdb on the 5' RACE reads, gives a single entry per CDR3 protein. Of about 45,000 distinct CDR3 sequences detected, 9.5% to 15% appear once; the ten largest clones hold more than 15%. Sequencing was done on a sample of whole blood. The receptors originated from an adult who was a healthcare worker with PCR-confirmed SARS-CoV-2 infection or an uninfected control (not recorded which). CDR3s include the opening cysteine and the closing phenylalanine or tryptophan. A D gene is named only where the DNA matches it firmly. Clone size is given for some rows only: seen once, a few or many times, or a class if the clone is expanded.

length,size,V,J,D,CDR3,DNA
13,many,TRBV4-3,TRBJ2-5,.,CASSQDRLETQYF,TGCGCCAGCAGCCAAGATCGTCTAGAGACCCAGTACTTC
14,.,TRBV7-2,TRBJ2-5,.,CASSLSHRQETQYF,TGTGCCAGCAGCTTATCTCACCGCCAAGAGACCCAGTACTTC
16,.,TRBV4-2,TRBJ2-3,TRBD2,CASSQEGLAGVDTQYF,TGTGCCAGCAGCCAGGAAGGACTAGCGGGAGTAGATACGCAGTATTTT
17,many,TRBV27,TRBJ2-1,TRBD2,CASSTPELGLGYNEQFF,TGTGCCAGCAGTACCCCTGAATTGGGACTAGGCTACAATGAGCAGTTCTTC
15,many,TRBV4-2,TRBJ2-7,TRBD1,CASSLIPGQVYEQYF,TGTGCCAGCAGCCTAATACCGGGACAGGTCTACGAGCAGTACTTC
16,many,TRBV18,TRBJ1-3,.,CASSPPLGSSGNTIYF,TGTGCCAGCTCACCACCGTTGGGAAGCTCTGGAAACACCATATATTTT
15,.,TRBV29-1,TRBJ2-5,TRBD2,CSVGLTSGPGETQYF,TGCAGCGTGGGGTTAACTAGCGGACCGGGCGAGACCCAGTACTTC
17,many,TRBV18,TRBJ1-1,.,CASSPPNTFHMNTEAFF,TGTGCCAGCTCACCACCGAATACGTTCCATATGAACACTGAAGCTTTCTTT
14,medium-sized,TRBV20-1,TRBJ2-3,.,CSATSGSAPDTQYF,TGCAGTGCAACCTCAGGGAGCGCTCCAGATACGCAGTATTTT
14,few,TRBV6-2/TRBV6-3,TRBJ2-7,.,CASSSRAESYEQYF,TGTGCCAGCAGTTCCCGTGCTGAGTCCTACGAGCAGTACTTC
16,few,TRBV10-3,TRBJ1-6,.,CAISESGGPANSPLHF,TGTGCCATCAGTGAGTCGGGAGGGCCGGCCAATTCACCCCTCCACTTT
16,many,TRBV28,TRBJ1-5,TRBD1,CASSPRTGSRDQPQHF,TGTGCCAGCAGCCCCCGGACAGGTTCTAGGGATCAGCCCCAGCATTTT
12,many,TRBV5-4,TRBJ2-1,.,CASSFRANEQFF,TGTGCCAGCAGCTTCCGGGCTAATGAGCAGTTCTTC
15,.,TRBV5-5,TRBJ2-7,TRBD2,CASSGGTSPLYEQYF,TGTGCCAGCAGCGGGGGGACTAGCCCCCTCTACGAGCAGTACTTC
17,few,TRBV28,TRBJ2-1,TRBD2,CASSLRLAGVRGNEQFF,TGTGCCAGCAGTTTGCGACTAGCGGGAGTAAGGGGGAATGAGCAGTTCTTC
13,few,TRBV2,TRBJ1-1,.,CARGGSMNTEVFF,TGTGCCAGAGGAGGGTCTATGAACACTGAAGTTTTCTTT
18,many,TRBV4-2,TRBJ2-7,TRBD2,CASSQARGLRGGLWEQYF,TGTGCCAGCAGCCAAGCCCGGGGGCTGCGGGGGGGCCTGTGGGAGCAGTACTTC
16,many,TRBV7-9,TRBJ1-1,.,CASSPQGTVPNTEAFF,TGTGCCAGCAGCCCCCAGGGGACGGTGCCGAACACTGAAGCTTTCTTT
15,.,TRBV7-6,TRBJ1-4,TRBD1,CASSSDRATNEKLFF,TGTGCCAGCAGCTCCGACAGGGCAACTAATGAAAAACTGTTTTTT
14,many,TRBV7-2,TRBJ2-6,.,CASSAISGANVLTF,TGTGCCAGCAGCGCTATTTCTGGGGCCAACGTCCTGACTTTC
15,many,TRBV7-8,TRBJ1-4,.,CASSRSEATNEKLFF,TGTGCCAGCAGCCGAAGCGAGGCAACTAATGAAAAACTGTTTTTT
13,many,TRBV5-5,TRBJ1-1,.,CASSFSGSTEVFF,TGTGCCAGCAGCTTTAGTGGGTCCACTGAAGTTTTCTTT
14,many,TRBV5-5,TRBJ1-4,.,CASSLGRNGEKLFF,TGTGCCAGCAGCTTGGGCAGGAACGGTGAAAAACTGTTTTTT
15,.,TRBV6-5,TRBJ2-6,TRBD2,CASSLGGTGANVLTF,TGTGCCAGCAGTTTGGGAGGGACCGGGGCCAACGTCCTGACTTTC
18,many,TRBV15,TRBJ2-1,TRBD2,CATSRVPLAGGPIYVPFF,TGTGCCACCAGCAGAGTACCGTTAGCGGGAGGGCCGATTTATGTTCCGTTCTTC
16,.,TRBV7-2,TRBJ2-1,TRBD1,CASSLSDRVTYNEQFF,TGTGCCAGCAGCCTGTCTGACAGGGTCACCTACAATGAGCAGTTCTTC
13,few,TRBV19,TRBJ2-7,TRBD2,CASTGTSGYEQYF,TGTGCCAGTACCGGGACTAGCGGCTACGAGCAGTACTTC
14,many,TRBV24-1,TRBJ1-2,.,CATSDLMGEDGYTF,TGTGCCACCAGTGATTTGATGGGCGAGGATGGCTACACCTTC
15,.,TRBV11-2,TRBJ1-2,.,CASSLEPRLGNGYTF,TGTGCCAGCAGCTTGGAACCGCGTCTAGGAAATGGCTACACCTTC
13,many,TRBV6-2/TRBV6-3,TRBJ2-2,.,CATQGPGTGELFF,TGTGCCACCCAGGGGCCGGGCACCGGGGAGCTGTTTTTT
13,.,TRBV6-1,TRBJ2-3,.,CAGEGGSTGTQYF,TGTGCCGGGGAGGGAGGATCGACAGGTACGCAGTATTTT
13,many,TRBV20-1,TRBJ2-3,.,CRTGRPSTDTQYF,TGCAGGACTGGGCGGCCGAGCACAGATACGCAGTATTTT
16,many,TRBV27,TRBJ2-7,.,CASSLYSGNGEGEQYF,TGTGCCAGCAGTTTATACTCCGGGAACGGGGAAGGCGAGCAGTACTTC
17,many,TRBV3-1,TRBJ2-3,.,CASSQDPAATSTDTQYF,TGTGCCAGCAGCCAAGATCCGGCAGCAACTAGCACAGATACGCAGTATTTT
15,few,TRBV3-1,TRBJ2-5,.,CASRASDLLLKTQYF,TGTGCCAGCAGGGCTAGCGACCTTCTTTTAAAGACCCAGTACTTC
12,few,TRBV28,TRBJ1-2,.,CASDGSVYGYTF,TGTGCCAGCGACGGATCAGTCTATGGCTACACCTTC
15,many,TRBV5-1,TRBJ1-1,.,CASSLARGSGTEAFF,TGCGCCAGCAGCTTGGCCAGAGGCTCTGGCACTGAAGCTTTCTTT
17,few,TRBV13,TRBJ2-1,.,CASSLQEKSRFNNEQFF,TGTGCCAGCAGCCTACAAGAAAAGTCCCGCTTTAACAATGAGCAGTTCTTC
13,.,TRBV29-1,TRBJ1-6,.,CSVLGDYNSPLHF,TGCAGCGTTTTAGGAGATTATAATTCACCCCTCCACTTT